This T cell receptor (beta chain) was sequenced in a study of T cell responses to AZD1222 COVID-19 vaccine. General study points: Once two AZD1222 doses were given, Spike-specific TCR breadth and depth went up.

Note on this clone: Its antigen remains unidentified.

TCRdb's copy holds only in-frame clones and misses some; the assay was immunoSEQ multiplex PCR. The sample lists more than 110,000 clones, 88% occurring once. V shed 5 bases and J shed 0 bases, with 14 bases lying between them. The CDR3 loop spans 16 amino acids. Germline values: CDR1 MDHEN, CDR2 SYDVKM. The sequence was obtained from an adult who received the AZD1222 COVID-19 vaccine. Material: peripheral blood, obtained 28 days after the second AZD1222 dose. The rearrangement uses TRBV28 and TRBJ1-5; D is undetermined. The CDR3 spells CASSPAGRSSNQPQHF. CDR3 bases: TGTGCCAGCAGTCCGGCTGGCAGGAGTAGCAATCAGCCCCAGCATTTT.